Below, 27 T cell receptor beta chains from the same sample are listed, as sequenced in a study of OX40 agonist ivuxolimab in advanced cancers. Profiling relied on immunoSEQ multiplex PCR, and the TCRdb table lists in-frame clones only, not all of them. The sample holds tens of thousands of clones; approximately 84% are singletons and the top ten take almost 4.5%. The source was CD4+ or CD8+ T cells sorted from blood, collected in a trial of the OX40 agonist ivuxolimab. These receptors all come from an adult with an advanced solid tumor such as melanoma, head and neck, liver or kidney cancer.

The chain combines TRBV7-8 with TRBJ1-2; a weak D match, TRBD1 (5 bases). The germline V gene has CDR1 SGHVS and CDR2 FQNEAQ. The CDR3 contains 15 residues. The V gene lost 1 base and the J gene lost 2 bases, with 11 bases spanning the gap. The CDR3 nucleotides are TGTGCCAGCAGCTTAGAGGGGCCTCCCAACTATGGCTACACCTTC. Its translation is CASSLEGPPNYGYTF.

This chain connects TRBV5-1 to TRBJ2-5; 9 bases line up with TRBD2. The CDR3 has 16 residues. CDR1 and CDR2 (germline): SGHRS, YFSETQ. V was pared by 4 bases and J by 0 bases, with 7 bases of the junction left unmatched. The CDR3 protein is CASSPSSGGYQETQYF. As DNA, the CDR3 is TGCGCCAGCAGCCCCAGTAGCGGGGGCTACCAAGAGACCCAGTACTTC. Drawing the rest from reference TRBV5-1 and TRBJ2-5, the complete variable domain is KAGVTQTPRYLIKTRGQQVTLSCSPISGHRSVSWYQQTPGQGLQFLFEYFSETQRNKGNFPGRFSGRQFSNSRSEMNVSTLELGDSALYLCASSPSSGGYQETQYFGPGTRLLVL.

This chain links TRBV18 with TRBJ1-4; D is ambiguous. Germline CDR1 reads KGHSH; CDR2 reads LQKENI. Trimming pared 8 bases from V and 3 bases from J, leaving 16 bases between. The CDR3 totals 15 residues. This chain's CDR3 is CASAGQQSPNEKLFF. CDR3 DNA sequence: TGTGCCAGCGCGGGTCAACAGAGCCCTAATGAAAAACTGTTTTTT.

The chain links TRBV29-1 to TRBJ2-7; D remains ambiguous. The CDR3 totals 11 residues. CDR1 and CDR2 (germline): SQVTM, ANQGSEA. Trimming left V 4 bases short and J 3 bases short, with 7 bases between. This CDR3 reads CSVAASYEQYF. As DNA, the CDR3 is TGCAGCGTTGCGGCCAGCTACGAGCAGTACTTC.

The rearrangement uses TRBV13 and TRBJ1-2, with 10 bases fitting TRBD1. Germline V lookup: CDR1 PRHDT, CDR2 FYEKMQ (reference sequence). After removal of 0 bases from V and 7 bases from J, the junction contained 8 bases not matched to a gene. CDR3 size: 16 residues. The CDR3 bases are TGTGCCAGCAGCTTAGGGACAGGGGGCGCGAGGGGTGGCTACACCTTC. Encoded protein: CASSLGTGGARGGYTF.

The chain combines TRBV18 with TRBJ2-5; D perhaps matches TRBD1 (6 bases). From germline, CDR1 is KGHSH and CDR2 LQKENI. Trimming took 3 bases from V and 3 from J, leaving 17 bases between them. The CDR3 covers 16 residues. CDR3 sequence (DNA): TGTGCCAGCTCACCTAGGACAGCCTTTTCCAAAGAGACCCAGTACTTC. This sequence encodes CASSPRTAFSKETQYF. The full variable domain, with the rest looked up from reference TRBV18 and TRBJ2-5, is NAGVMQNPRHLVRRRGQEARLRCSPMKGHSHVYWYRQLPEEGLKFMVYLQKENIIDESGMPKERFSAEFPKEGPSILRIQQVVRGDSAAYFCASSPRTAFSKETQYFGPGTRLLVL.

The chain couples TRBV23-1 to TRBJ1-6; no firm D call. TRBV23-1 is sorted into the ORF group, with uncertain function. Trimming left V 9 bases short and J 0 bases short, with 9 bases between. The CDR3 is made up of 14 amino acids. The CDR3: CARAASSYNSPLHF. The CDR3 DNA follows: TGCGCCAGGGCCGCAAGCTCCTATAATTCACCCCTCCACTTT.

The chain joins TRBV6-5 to TRBJ1-5; D gene uncertain. V gave up 4 bases and J gave up 2 bases, with 15 bases separating them. The germline V gene encodes CDR1 MNHEY and CDR2 SVGAGI. The length of the CDR3 is 16 residues. This CDR3 is CASSSTSIDGNQPQHF. The DNA for the CDR3 is TGTGCCAGCAGTTCGACGTCGATAGACGGCAATCAGCCCCAGCATTTT.

This sequence joins TRBV7-8 and TRBJ2-2, with TRBD1 as a possible D gene (6 bases). This CDR3 has 13 residues. V was pared by 5 bases and J by 6 bases, with 10 bases between. Per the germline V gene, CDR1 is SGHVS and CDR2 is FQNEAQ. The CDR3 is CASSADSPGELFF. The CDR3 nucleotides read TGTGCCAGCAGCGCGGACAGTCCCGGGGAGCTGTTTTTT. Looking up the rest from reference TRBV7-8 and TRBJ2-2 gives the full variable domain: GAGVSQSPRYKVAKRGQDVALRCDPISGHVSLFWYQQALGQGPEFLTYFQNEAQLDKSGLPSDRFFAERPEGSVSTLKIQRTQQEDSAVYLCASSADSPGELFFGEGSRLTVL.

This clone was observed once. This chain links TRBV6-1 with TRBJ1-2; D unresolved. Germline CDR1 and CDR2: MNHNS and SASEGT. The V and J ends lost 2 bases and 4 bases respectively, with 5 bases between them. The length of the CDR3 is 12 residues. CDR3: CASSERGYGYTF. The CDR3 DNA sequence: TGTGCCAGCAGTGAACGGGGCTATGGCTACACCTTC.

V is TRBV5-1 and J is TRBJ1-4, with D tentatively TRBD1 (6 bases). This CDR3 is 14 amino acids long. V lost 2 bases, J lost 5 bases, and 10 bases lay in between. Germline CDR1 is SGHRS and CDR2 is YFSETQ. In DNA, the CDR3 is TGCGCCAGCAGCTTAGGGGGAGGGAATGAAAAACTGTTTTTT. It encodes CASSLGGGNEKLFF. Full variable domain (missing parts from reference TRBV5-1 and TRBJ1-4): KAGVTQTPRYLIKTRGQQVTLSCSPISGHRSVSWYQQTPGQGLQFLFEYFSETQRNKGNFPGRFSGRQFSNSRSEMNVSTLELGDSALYLCASSLGGGNEKLFFGSGTQLSVL.

As for this clone: The sample contains more than one DNA sequence encoding this CDR3. V and J are TRBV5-6 and TRBJ1-5, with a weak D call TRBD1 (5 bases). Germline V gene lookup returns CDR1 SGHDT and CDR2 YYEEEE. The CDR3 runs 15 residues. Deletions cut 0 bases from V and 4 bases from J, with 11 bases between. The CDR3: CASSLVGTPNQPQHF. In DNA, the CDR3 is TGTGCCAGCAGCTTGGTTGGGACCCCTAATCAGCCCCAGCATTTT.

This chain connects TRBV19 to TRBJ2-5, with 7 bases that match TRBD2. J gave up 7 bases and V 1 base, and 12 bases lay outside the gene matches. This CDR3 has 16 amino acids. Germline values: CDR1 LNHDA, CDR2 SQIVND (reference sequence). The CDR3, as DNA: TGTGCCAGTAGTATAGCTGGGGGGGGTACCCCGGGGACCCAGTACTTC. As protein: CASSIAGGGTPGTQYF.

In this sample, this clone turned up once. The chain is built from TRBV4-2 and TRBJ1-1; 7 nucleotides align to TRBD1. Trimming removed 1 base from V and 8 bases from J; junction bases left unmatched: 10. There are 15 residues in the CDR3. CDR1 is LGHNA, CDR2 YNFKEQ, per germline. The CDR3 nucleotides read TGTGCCAGCAGCCAAGCCTCCCATCTGACAGGGGAAGCTTTCTTT. Protein product: CASSQASHLTGEAFF.

The chain employs TRBV5-4 and TRBJ2-3; TRBD2 matches at 14 bases. The CDR3 length is 18 residues. Germline V gene lookup returns CDR1 SGHNT and CDR2 YYREEE (reference sequence). V trimming: 2 bases; J trimming: 0 bases; junction bases outside the gene matches: 5. This CDR3 is CASSLRLAGGASTDTQYF. Here the CDR3 DNA reads TGTGCCAGCAGCTTAAGACTAGCGGGGGGGGCTAGCACAGATACGCAGTATTTT.

The CDR3 here is CASSLPGTGGRGEAFF. CDR3 DNA: TGTGCCAGCAGCTTACCCGGGACAGGGGGCAGGGGTGAAGCTTTCTTT. The V call is TRBV5-5, the J call TRBJ1-1, with TRBD1 matching 12 bases. After removal of 2 bases from V and 7 bases from J, the junction contained 9 bases not matched to a gene. Looked up from germline, CDR1 is SGHKS and CDR2 is YYEKEE (reference sequence). The CDR3 totals 16 residues. Supplemented by reference TRBV5-5 and TRBJ1-1, the full variable domain reads DAGVTQSPTHLIKTRGQQVTLRCSPISGHKSVSWYQQVLGQGPQFIFQYYEKEERGRGNFPDRFSARQFPNYSSELNVNALLLGDSALYLCASSLPGTGGRGEAFFGQGTRLTVV.

With respect to this clone: An end of the junction differs from the germline gene, which may be a read error. V usage is TRBV5-1 and J usage is TRBJ1-3, with D hard to call. The CDR3 loop spans 16 amino acids. The germline gives CDR1 SGHRS, CDR2 YFSETQ. CDR3 residues: CASNLGGGVAGNTIYF. Here the CDR3 DNA reads TGCGCCAGCAACTTGGGCGGCGGAGTAGCTGGAAACACCATATATTTT. The full variable domain, with the rest looked up from reference TRBV5-1 and TRBJ1-3, is KAGVTQTPRYLIKTRGQQVTLSCSPISGHRSVSWYQQTPGQGLQFLFEYFSETQRNKGNFPGRFSGRQFSNSRSEMNVSTLELGDSALYLCASNLGGGVAGNTIYFGEGSWLTVV.

This chain connects TRBV7-3 to TRBJ2-5; D is possibly TRBD2 (7 bases). Germline CDR1 reads SGHTA; CDR2 reads FQGTGA. The CDR3 has 13 residues. V lost 5 bases and J 4 bases, leaving 11 bases between the germline ends. CDR3 protein: CASSRGGAETQYF. The CDR3 DNA reads as TGTGCCAGCAGCCGAGGGGGGGCAGAGACCCAGTACTTC.

The rearrangement joins TRBV11-2 to TRBJ1-1; D unclear. Between the trimmed V and J ends, which lost 5 bases and 4 bases, there was a span of 8 bases. Germline V gene data show CDR1 as SGHAT and CDR2 as FQNNGV. The CDR3 extends over 12 amino acids. The CDR3 bases are TGTGCCAGCAGCCCCCCGGTCACTGAAGCTTTCTTT. Amino acid sequence: CASSPPVTEAFF.

V is TRBV7-8 and J is TRBJ2-2; D possibly corresponds to TRBD2 (5 bases). V was trimmed by 8 bases and J by 1 base, leaving 14 bases between them. There are 15 residues in the CDR3. Germline values: CDR1 SGHVS, CDR2 FQNEAQ. CDR3 DNA sequence: TGTGCCAGCCTACTCCGGACTGGGAACACCGGGGAGCTGTTTTTT. This sequence encodes CASLLRTGNTGELFF.

The gene calls are TRBV9 and TRBJ1-5; 7 bases fit TRBD1. Looked up from germline, CDR1 is SGDLS and CDR2 is YYNGEE. The V gene end was trimmed by 3 bases and the J gene end by 1 base; junction bases not matched to a gene: 7. CDR3 length: 16 amino acids. The CDR3 loop reads CASSAETGISNQPQHF. The CDR3 DNA is TGTGCCAGCAGCGCCGAGACAGGGATCAGCAATCAGCCCCAGCATTTT.

Only a few counts were recorded for this clone. This sample also contains other DNA sequences that code for the same CDR3. The chain recombines TRBV5-4 with TRBJ2-7; 9 bases are shared with TRBD1. The germline V gene has CDR1 SGHNT and CDR2 YYREEE (reference sequence). CDR3 length: 15 residues. V trimming: 0 bases; J trimming: 1 base; junction bases outside the gene matches: 2. The CDR3 DNA reads TGTGCCAGCAGCTTGGGAGGGACAGGGTCCTACGAGCAGTACTTC. This codes for CASSLGGTGSYEQYF.

The chain carries TRBV7-8 and TRBJ1-4, with D unclear. The CDR3 length is 14 residues. The V and J ends lost 0 bases and 8 bases respectively, with 10 bases between them. CDR1 is SGHVS and CDR2 is FQNEAQ in the germline V gene. The CDR3 sequence: CASSLAGLEEKLFF. CDR3 nucleotide sequence: TGTGCCAGCAGCTTAGCAGGATTGGAGGAAAAACTGTTTTTT.

This clone appeared a single time. The chain joins TRBV4-1 to TRBJ2-3; 15 bases map to TRBD2. Germline V lookup: CDR1 MGHRA, CDR2 YSYEKL. This CDR3 region has 18 residues. V dropped 3 bases and J dropped 2; count of bases not matched to a gene: 6. This chain's CDR3 is CASSHLGLAGGSTDTQYF. The CDR3 DNA reads TGCGCCAGCAGCCATTTGGGACTAGCGGGGGGATCCACAGATACGCAGTATTTT.

The rearrangement joins TRBV11-3 to TRBJ1-1; D is uncertain. The CDR3 is made up of 16 amino acids. The V gene's germline CDR1 is SGHNT and CDR2 YENEEA. Trimming cost V 4 bases and J 6 bases, with 21 bases left between them. CDR3 bases: TGTGCCAGCAGCTCAAACCGGGCCTCTTGGCTTTCTGAAGCTTTCTTT. Amino acids: CASSSNRASWLSEAFF. Combining the CDR3 with reference TRBV11-3 and TRBJ1-1 gives the whole variable domain EAGVVQSPRYKIIEKKQPVAFWCNPISGHNTLYWYLQNLGQGPELLIRYENEEAVDDSQLPKDRFSAERLKGVDSTLKIQPAELGDSAVYLCASSSNRASWLSEAFFGQGTRLTVV.

The chain carries TRBV27 and TRBJ2-1; 10 bases line up with TRBD1. This CDR3 is built from 16 residues. The J segment lost 6 bases and the V segment lost 0 bases, leaving 5 bases of the junction unmatched. CDR1 and CDR2 (germline): MNHEY, SMNVEV (reference sequence). The CDR3 region is CASSLSFRTGGNEQFF. In nucleotides, the CDR3 is TGTGCCAGCAGTTTATCGTTCAGGACAGGGGGCAATGAGCAGTTCTTC.

This rearrangement joins TRBV6-4 to TRBJ1-6; D unresolved. There are 13 residues in the CDR3. The germline V and J ends were trimmed by 3 bases and 8 bases, with 8 bases remaining between them. Germline values: CDR1 MRHNA, CDR2 SNTAGT. In DNA form, the CDR3 reads TGTGCCAGCAGTGAGAGCCCGGATTCACCCCTCCACTTT. Residues: CASSESPDSPLHF.